This T cell receptor (beta chain) comes out of a study of blood T cells in healthy people across ages. Findings of the study overall: Naive T cell percentage showed a strong correlation with the diversity of TCR beta. Diversity estimates from one million T cells were considered underestimates. Fewer expanded clones and more diversity marked long-lived versus aged donors.

This clonotype was found a few times. The antigen is unknown. J gave up 1 base and V 5 bases, and 5 bases lay outside the gene matches. The CDR3 is 15 amino acids. Germline CDR1 reads MNHEY; CDR2 reads SVGAGI. Using a J-beta primer mix together with a sample-barcoded 5' primer, a second PCR was run for about 6 to 12 cycles. Researchers report that each sample yielded at least 3 million CDR3-containing paired-end reads. A single record per CDR3 protein comes from TCRdb applying MiXCR to the 5' RACE reads. The sample yields 1 million or so distinct CDR3 sequences, 45% seen once. This clonotype was obtained from a woman between 55 and 75 years old in good health. The rearrangement joins TRBV6-5 to TRBJ2-1; 7 nucleotides agree with TRBD1. Sequenced material: blood. CDR3 DNA: TGTGCCAGCAGTACAGGGACAGTATCCTACAATGAGCAGTTCTTC. It specifies CASSTGTVSYNEQFF.